The clone carrying this TCR beta chain came up many times. These data originate in a study of T cells in Graves' hyperthyroidism and ophthalmopathy. The investigators amplified TCR beta CDR3 regions from RNA transcripts. The HTBI set primed first-round TCR CDR3 RT-PCR. TCRdb reanalysed the multiplex PCR reads using MiXCR and keeps one entry per CDR3 protein. This table has hundreds of thousands of distinct CDR3 sequences, 11% to 15% appearing once. The CDR3 spans 15 residues. V lost 7 bases to trimming and J lost 3 bases; unmatched junction nucleotides: 12. Looked up from germline, CDR1 is MNHEY and CDR2 is SVGEGT.

The gene calls are TRBV6-2 or TRBV6-3 and TRBJ2-7, with 7 bases fitting TRBD2. Source material: blood. This TCR came from a woman younger than 45 with Graves' hyperthyroidism that later progressed to Graves' ophthalmopathy. CDR3 coding DNA: TGTGCCAGCACCTCCTATAGCGGGTCACTCTACGAGCAGTACTTC. Residues: CASTSYSGSLYEQYF.